Listed below are T cell receptor beta chains from one sample, sequenced in a study of Graves' ophthalmopathy and Graves' hyperthyroidism. TCRdb redid the calling of the multiplex PCR reads with MiXCR, one entry per CDR3 protein. The sample has 650,000 to 800,000 distinct CDR3 sequences, over 40% seen once; the top ten hold over 2.5%. Input material: peripheral blood. These TCRs come from an adult man with Graves' ophthalmopathy. CDR3s include the opening cysteine and the closing phenylalanine or tryptophan. The order of the fields is D gene, clone size, J gene, V gene, CDR3 DNA, CDR3 protein. The D gene is left open where the match is weak. Only part of the rows carry a size: once, few, many, or a class if the clone is expanded.

D: -; size: many; J: TRBJ2-2; V: TRBV15; DNA: TGTGCCACCAGGAGTACGGTGTTCGGGGAGCTGTTTTTT; CDR3: CATRSTVFGELFF
D: TRBD2; size: -; J: TRBJ2-5; V: TRBV7-9; DNA: TGTGCCAGCAGCACCGGGACTAGCGGGGCCGAGGGGGGAGAGACCCAGTACTTC; CDR3: CASSTGTSGAEGGETQYF
D: TRBD1; size: -; J: TRBJ2-7; V: TRBV5-1; DNA: TGCGCCAGCAGCCCTGGCCAGGGGGCGCGACGAAACGAGCAGTACTTC; CDR3: CASSPGQGARRNEQYF
D: -; size: many; J: TRBJ1-4; V: TRBV5-1; DNA: TGCGCCAGCAGCTTGGACGGGGGCCGGGCTAATGAAAAACTGTTTTTT; CDR3: CASSLDGGRANEKLFF
D: TRBD1; size: many; J: TRBJ1-4; V: TRBV20-1; DNA: TGCAGTGCTAGAACAGGGGGCTCGACTAATGAAAAACTGTTTTTT; CDR3: CSARTGGSTNEKLFF
D: TRBD1; size: many; J: TRBJ2-7; V: TRBV11-3; DNA: TGTGCCAGCAGTGGACAGGGTATTTCCTACGAGCAGTACTTC; CDR3: CASSGQGISYEQYF
D: -; size: few; J: TRBJ2-2; V: TRBV7-3; DNA: TGTGCCAGCAGCTTAACTCGAGGGGACCCGAACACCGGGGAGCTGTTTTTT; CDR3: CASSLTRGDPNTGELFF
D: -; size: -; J: TRBJ2-5; V: TRBV4-2; DNA: TGTGCCAGCAGCCAGTTTTCTGGAGGGGTTGAGACCCAGTACTTC; CDR3: CASSQFSGGVETQYF
D: -; size: -; J: TRBJ2-7; V: TRBV25-1; DNA: TGTGCCAGCAGTCCCGATTCCGGGACCTCCTACGAGCAGTACTTC; CDR3: CASSPDSGTSYEQYF
D: TRBD2; size: few; J: TRBJ2-7; V: TRBV7-2; DNA: TGTGCCAGCAGCTTAGCACCGGGACTAGCGGGGCCCCCTTACGAGCAGTACTTC; CDR3: CASSLAPGLAGPPYEQYF
D: -; size: many; J: TRBJ2-5; V: TRBV4-2; DNA: TGTGCCAGCAGCCAAGATCTACTGGGGCCAGAGACCCAGTACTTC; CDR3: CASSQDLLGPETQYF
D: TRBD1; size: many; J: TRBJ1-6; V: TRBV5-1; DNA: TGCGCCAGCAGCTTGTCGGGACAGCCCTTAGTGTCACCCCTCCACTTT; CDR3: CASSLSGQPLVSPLHF
D: TRBD2; size: -; J: TRBJ2-1; V: TRBV25-1; DNA: TGTGCCAGCAGTGGTGAACTAGCGGTAGCCTACAATGAGCAGTTCTTC; CDR3: CASSGELAVAYNEQFF
D: TRBD1; size: -; J: TRBJ2-1; V: TRBV29-1; DNA: TGCAGCGTTGTGCCGGGACAGGATTTGAATGAGCAGTTCTTC; CDR3: CSVVPGQDLNEQFF
D: -; size: -; J: TRBJ1-1; V: TRBV6-6; DNA: TGTGCCAGCAGTTCGGTAGAAAGTAGCACTGAAGCTTTCTTT; CDR3: CASSSVESSTEAFF
D: TRBD2; size: -; J: TRBJ2-7; V: TRBV12-3/TRBV12-4; DNA: TGTGCCAGTGGGACTAGCGGGAGGGGGAACGAGCAGTACTTC; CDR3: CASGTSGRGNEQYF
D: TRBD1; size: -; J: TRBJ1-2; V: TRBV29-1; DNA: TGCAGCGTTTGGGACAGGGGGCGTGGGGCTAACTATGGCTACACCTTC; CDR3: CSVWDRGRGANYGYTF
D: -; size: many; J: TRBJ2-7; V: TRBV5-6; DNA: TGTGCCTCCTCGCCCCCCATGTCTCGCTACGAGCAGTACTTC; CDR3: CASSPPMSRYEQYF
D: -; size: -; J: TRBJ1-6; V: TRBV15; DNA: TGTGCCACCAACAGGGATCTCCAGGGTGCCCTCCACTTT; CDR3: CATNRDLQGALHF
D: -; size: few; J: TRBJ2-7; V: TRBV12-3/TRBV12-4; DNA: TGTGCCAGCAGTTACCTACGACCGGGACACCAAACCAGCTACGAGCAGTACTTC; CDR3: CASSYLRPGHQTSYEQYF
D: -; size: -; J: TRBJ1-1; V: TRBV2; DNA: TGTGCCAGCATGGGGGGTTGGGACACTGAAGCTTTCTTT; CDR3: CASMGGWDTEAFF
D: -; size: few; J: TRBJ2-7; V: TRBV12-3/TRBV12-4; DNA: TGTGCCAGCAGTTTGGGGGGCGGGAGATTCCACGAGCAGTACTTC; CDR3: CASSLGGGRFHEQYF
D: -; size: -; J: TRBJ2-7; V: TRBV12-3/TRBV12-4; DNA: TGTGCCAGCAGTTTTTTTGGCGAGCAGTACTTC; CDR3: CASSFFGEQYF
D: -; size: many; J: TRBJ1-2; V: TRBV11-2; DNA: TGTGCCAGCAGCTACTCGGCGGTAGCTAACTATGGCTACACCTTC; CDR3: CASSYSAVANYGYTF
D: -; size: -; J: TRBJ2-2; V: TRBV7-2; DNA: TGTGCCAGCAGCTCCCTGGGGAGCGGGTCCCGGAACACCGGGGAGCTGTTTTTT; CDR3: CASSSLGSGSRNTGELFF
D: -; size: few; J: TRBJ1-2; V: TRBV20-1; DNA: TGCAGTGCTAGAGATCCCGGGACTACCACAGGAGGCTACACCTTC; CDR3: CSARDPGTTTGGYTF
D: TRBD1; size: -; J: TRBJ2-7; V: TRBV4-2; DNA: TGTGCCAGCAGCCCCCGAGCCGGACAGGGTGGGTACGAGCAGTACTTC; CDR3: CASSPRAGQGGYEQYF
D: -; size: -; J: TRBJ1-4; V: TRBV7-8; DNA: TGTGCCAGCAGCTTAGGCAGGGCAGGGGAAAAACTGTTTTTT; CDR3: CASSLGRAGEKLFF
D: -; size: -; J: TRBJ2-7; V: TRBV19; DNA: TGTGCCAGTAGTTGGGCAGGGGAACCCTACGAGCAGTACTTC; CDR3: CASSWAGEPYEQYF
D: TRBD2; size: -; J: TRBJ2-7; V: TRBV6-1; DNA: TGTGCCAGCAGACTAGCGGGGGGTAACGAGCAGTACTTC; CDR3: CASRLAGGNEQYF
D: TRBD2; size: -; J: TRBJ2-7; V: TRBV10-3; DNA: TGTGCCATCAGTACTAGCGGGAATTCCTACGAGCAGTACTTC; CDR3: CAISTSGNSYEQYF
D: -; size: many; J: TRBJ1-2; V: TRBV2; DNA: TGTGCCAGCAGCGCTAATACTCGTCGGACGTATGGCTACACCTTC; CDR3: CASSANTRRTYGYTF
D: TRBD2; size: few; J: TRBJ2-7; V: TRBV5-5; DNA: TGTGCCAGCAGCTTTAGGAGGGACTACTACGAGCAGTACTTC; CDR3: CASSFRRDYYEQYF
D: -; size: -; J: TRBJ2-7; V: TRBV2; DNA: TGTGCCAGCAGAGGTATTGGGCAGTACTTC; CDR3: CASRGIGQYF
D: -; size: many; J: TRBJ1-1; V: TRBV7-9; DNA: TGTGCCAGCAGCGACGGACAACCTGAAGCTTTCTTT; CDR3: CASSDGQPEAFF
D: TRBD1; size: few; J: TRBJ1-4; V: TRBV25-1; DNA: TGTGCCAGCAGTGAATTGGGGACAGGGAATGAAAAACTGTTTTTT; CDR3: CASSELGTGNEKLFF
D: TRBD1; size: many; J: TRBJ1-1; V: TRBV12-3/TRBV12-4; DNA: TGTGCCAGCAGTCCCAAGGGACAGGCCTACACTGAAGCTTTCTTT; CDR3: CASSPKGQAYTEAFF
D: TRBD1; size: once; J: TRBJ1-2; V: TRBV24-1; DNA: TGTGCCACCAGTGGGGGGACAGACGACTATGGCTACACCTTC; CDR3: CATSGGTDDYGYTF
D: TRBD1; size: many; J: TRBJ2-7; V: TRBV9; DNA: TGTGCCAGCAGCCCGGGGCCCGGGACAGCCTACGAGCAGTACTTC; CDR3: CASSPGPGTAYEQYF
D: TRBD2; size: many; J: TRBJ2-5; V: TRBV10-3; DNA: TGTGCCATCAGCAAAGCGGGAGAAGAGACCCAGTACTTC; CDR3: CAISKAGEETQYF
D: TRBD1; size: many; J: TRBJ1-2; V: TRBV6-1; DNA: TGTGCCAGCAGCCGGGACAGCCCGTTGCATGGCTACACCTTC; CDR3: CASSRDSPLHGYTF
D: -; size: -; J: TRBJ2-5; V: TRBV29-1; DNA: TGCAGCAGTAGCGGAGGGCAAGAGACCCAGTACTTC; CDR3: CSSSGGQETQYF
D: -; size: once; J: TRBJ2-3; V: TRBV9; DNA: TGTGCCAGCAGCGTATGGGCCACAGATACGCAGTATTTT; CDR3: CASSVWATDTQYF
D: -; size: -; J: TRBJ2-3; V: TRBV9; DNA: TGTGCCAGCAGCGAGGGGCCCACAGATACGCAGTATTTT; CDR3: CASSEGPTDTQYF
D: -; size: once; J: TRBJ2-7; V: TRBV10-3; DNA: TGTGCCATCAGTGAGTCCCCAGAGGAGCAGTACTTC; CDR3: CAISESPEEQYF
D: TRBD1; size: -; J: TRBJ2-5; V: TRBV9; DNA: TGTGCCAGCAGCTGGGGACAGGGGACTAATCAGCCCCAGTACTTC; CDR3: CASSWGQGTNQPQYF
D: -; size: few; J: TRBJ2-7; V: TRBV7-2; DNA: TGTGCCAGCAGCTTAGCGAGTCGGTCCCACGAGCAGTACTTC; CDR3: CASSLASRSHEQYF
D: TRBD2; size: -; J: TRBJ2-3; V: TRBV10-3; DNA: TGTGCCATCAGCGGGAGGGCCGAATCAGATACGCAGTATTTT; CDR3: CAISGRAESDTQYF
D: -; size: few; J: TRBJ1-5; V: TRBV20-1; DNA: TGCAGTGCTAGTGAGGGGACTGGCCAGAATCAGCCCCAGCATTTT; CDR3: CSASEGTGQNQPQHF